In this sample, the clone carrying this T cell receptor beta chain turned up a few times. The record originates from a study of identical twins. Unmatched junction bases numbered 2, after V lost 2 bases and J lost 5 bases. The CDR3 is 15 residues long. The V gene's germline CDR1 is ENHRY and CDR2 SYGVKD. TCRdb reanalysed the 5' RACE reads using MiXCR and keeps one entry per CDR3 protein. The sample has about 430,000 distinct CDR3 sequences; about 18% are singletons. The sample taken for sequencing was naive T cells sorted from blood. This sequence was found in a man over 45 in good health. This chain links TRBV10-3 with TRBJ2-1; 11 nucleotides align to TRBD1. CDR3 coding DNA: TGTGCCATCAGTGAGGGACAGGGGGCAAACAATGAGCAGTTCTTC. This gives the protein CAISEGQGANNEQFF.